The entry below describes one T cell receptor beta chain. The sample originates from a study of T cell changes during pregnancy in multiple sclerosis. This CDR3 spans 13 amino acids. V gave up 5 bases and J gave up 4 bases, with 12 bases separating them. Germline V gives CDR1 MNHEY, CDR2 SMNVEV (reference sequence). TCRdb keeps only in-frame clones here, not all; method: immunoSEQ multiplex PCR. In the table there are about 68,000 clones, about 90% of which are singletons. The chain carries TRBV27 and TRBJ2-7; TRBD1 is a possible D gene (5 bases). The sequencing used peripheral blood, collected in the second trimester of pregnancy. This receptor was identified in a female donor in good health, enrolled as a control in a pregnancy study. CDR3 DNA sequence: TGTGCCAGCAGTCCGACAGTACAGTACGAGCAGTACTTC. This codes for CASSPTVQYEQYF.